These 3 T cell receptor beta chains came from one sample sequenced in a study of human T cells and chemical hapten exposure. TCRdb ran MiXCR on the RACE reads and lists one entry per CDR3 protein. The table has about 340,000 distinct CDR3 sequences, about 7% seen once. Indicated time point: patch test 1, 2 weeks after DPC sensitization. Noted treatment: therapeutic diphenylcyclopropenone sensitization with weekly scalp DPC. Sequenced material: whole blood, taken in connection with sensitization to the hapten diphenylcyclopropenone (DPC). These receptors were collected from a woman aged 18-29 years with alopecia areata. Some clones in this sample may be carry-over from other donors' samples.

This clonotype was detected ten times or more. V is TRBV6-5 and J is TRBJ2-7, with D maybe TRBD1 (6 bases). CDR3 length: 13 amino acids. The ends were cut back, 5 bases at V and 3 bases at J, with 11 bases in the middle. Per germline, CDR1 MNHEY and CDR2 SVGAGI. The CDR3 reads CASSPTGNYEQYF. As DNA, the CDR3 is TGTGCCAGCAGTCCTACAGGGAACTACGAGCAGTACTTC.

This clonotype turned up a few times. The chain is built from TRBV5-1 and TRBJ2-7, with D possibly TRBD1 on 5 matching bases. V was pared by 1 base and J by 3 bases, with 11 bases between. The CDR3 runs 14 residues. The V gene's germline CDR1 is SGHRS and CDR2 YFSETQ. CDR3 sequence: CASSLPGQLYEQYF. The DNA for the CDR3 is TGCGCCAGCAGCTTGCCCGGACAACTCTACGAGCAGTACTTC. The variable domain in full, with the rest retrieved from reference TRBV5-1 and TRBJ2-7, is KAGVTQTPRYLIKTRGQQVTLSCSPISGHRSVSWYQQTPGQGLQFLFEYFSETQRNKGNFPGRFSGRQFSNSRSEMNVSTLELGDSALYLCASSLPGQLYEQYFGPGTRLTVT.

There are a few counts of this clonotype. This rearrangement joins TRBV7-8 to TRBJ1-1, with D possibly TRBD1 on 5 matching bases. The CDR3 length is 15 residues. The germline V and J ends were trimmed by 5 bases and 5 bases, with 18 bases remaining between them. In germline, CDR1 is SGHVS, CDR2 FQNEAQ. Here the CDR3 reads CASSPLQGVLTEAFF. In DNA, the CDR3 is TGTGCCAGCAGCCCTCTGCAAGGGGTGCTAACTGAAGCTTTCTTT.